Listed below are T cell receptor beta chains from one sample, sequenced in a study of cytomegalovirus exposure and HLA in healthy donors. Assay: immunoSEQ multiplex PCR; the TCRdb copy retains only in-frame clones and omits some. The data hold some 130,000 clones, with over 65% observed a single time. Sequenced input: PBMCs. The receptor source for this set is a female donor in good health and CMV-seropositive. CDR3s include the opening cysteine and the closing phenylalanine or tryptophan. A D gene is named only where the DNA matches it firmly. Only part of the rows carry a size: once, few, many, or a class if the clone is expanded.

d_gene	v_gene	j_gene	abundance	CDR3nt	CDR3aa
TRBD1	TRBV30	TRBJ1-4	once	TGTGCCTGGAGACCCCAGGGGGCTAATGAAAAACTGTTTTTT	CAWRPQGANEKLFF
TRBD2	TRBV12-5	TRBJ2-1	.	TGTGCTAGTGGTTCTAGCGGGGGGGCCGGGAATGAGCAGTTCTTC	CASGSSGGAGNEQFF
TRBD2	TRBV4-2	TRBJ2-7	.	TGTGCCAGCAGCCAAGAAATGGGACTAGCGGCCTCCTACGAGCAGTACTTC	CASSQEMGLAASYEQYF
.	TRBV19	TRBJ1-2	.	TGTGCCAGTAGTATAGTTCAGGACTCCCCTGGTGGCTACACCTTC	CASSIVQDSPGGYTF
TRBD1	TRBV5-1	TRBJ2-1	.	TGCGCCAGCAGCTTGCCGACAGGGGACAATGAGCAGTTCTTC	CASSLPTGDNEQFF
.	TRBV7-2	TRBJ2-3	.	TGTGCCAGCAGGGATGGGAAAGCGGGAGATACGCAGTATTTT	CASRDGKAGDTQYF
TRBD1	TRBV19	TRBJ2-1	.	TGTGCCAGTCGTCCCTCCCCGACAGGGGGCAGTGAGCAGTTCTTC	CASRPSPTGGSEQFF
.	TRBV5-5	TRBJ2-1	.	TGTGCCAGCAGCTCGAGAGGCGCAGGGGGGTCATACAATGAGCAGTTCTTC	CASSSRGAGGSYNEQFF
.	TRBV25-1	TRBJ1-1	.	TGTGCCAGCAGTGAGAGGTGGGACACTGAAGCTTTCTTT	CASSERWDTEAFF
.	TRBV5-4	TRBJ2-3	few	TGTGCCAGCAGCTTGGAATTCGGCGGATGCACAGATACGCAGTATTTT	CASSLEFGGCTDTQYF
TRBD2	TRBV5-4	TRBJ2-4	.	TGTGCCAGCAGCTTGCTACTAGCGGGAGCCCAAAACATTCAGTACTTC	CASSLLLAGAQNIQYF
.	TRBV2	TRBJ1-6	.	TGTGCCAGCAGTGAACAAGGGGTAGGGAATTCACCCCTCCACTTT	CASSEQGVGNSPLHF
.	TRBV9	TRBJ2-3	.	TGTGCCAGCAGCGTAGCCCAGGCAACAGATACGCAGTATTTT	CASSVAQATDTQYF
.	TRBV11-3	TRBJ2-2	.	TGTGCCAGCAGCTTAGATAGCGGCAAAACCGGGGAGCTGTTTTTT	CASSLDSGKTGELFF
.	TRBV10-3	TRBJ2-2	.	TGTGCCATCAGTGAAACAGGGACCGGGGAGCTGTTTTTT	CAISETGTGELFF
TRBD1	TRBV13	TRBJ1-2	.	TGTGCCAGCAGCTTAGGCCTACAGGGGGTTAGATACGGCTACACCTTC	CASSLGLQGVRYGYTF
.	TRBV10-2	TRBJ1-4	.	TGCGCCAGCAGTCAGACTGACAATGAAAAACTGTTTTTT	CASSQTDNEKLFF
TRBD2	TRBV27	TRBJ2-1	.	TGTGCCAGCAGTCCCACCAGGACTAGCGGGGACGTCTCCTACAATGAGCAGTTCTTC	CASSPTRTSGDVSYNEQFF
TRBD1	TRBV7-2	TRBJ2-1	.	TGTGCCAGCAGCCGTCGGGACAGCTCCTACAATGAGCAGTTCTTC	CASSRRDSSYNEQFF
TRBD1	TRBV18	TRBJ2-4	.	TGTGCCAGCTCGAGGGGTACTGACAGGGAGCAATACTTC	CASSRGTDREQYF
.	TRBV27	TRBJ1-2	.	TGTGCCAGCAGTGCAACCTCGGGGATCTATGGCTACACCTTC	CASSATSGIYGYTF
TRBD1	TRBV27	TRBJ1-2	once	TGTGCCAGCAGTTCGACCCGCGGACAGGGGGCCCCCCACTATGGCTACACCTTC	CASSSTRGQGAPHYGYTF
.	TRBV5-4	TRBJ2-5	.	TGTGCCAGCAGCTTCGCAGGGTCTGAAGAGACCCAGTACTTC	CASSFAGSEETQYF
.	TRBV14	TRBJ2-2	.	TGTGCCAGCAGCTCGTGGAGGAACGGGGAGCTGTTTTTT	CASSSWRNGELFF
TRBD1	TRBV11-2	TRBJ2-5	.	TGTGCCAGCAGCTTAGGATGGGACAGCCCCCAAGAGACCCAGTACTTC	CASSLGWDSPQETQYF
TRBD1	TRBV19	TRBJ1-3	.	TGTGCCAGTAGTGAACTACAGGGGGTATTGGGAAACACCATATATTTT	CASSELQGVLGNTIYF
.	TRBV7-9	TRBJ2-1	.	TGTGCCAGCAGCTCCCGGGGTGGTGGGAACAATGAGCAGTTCTTC	CASSSRGGGNNEQFF
TRBD2	TRBV2	TRBJ2-1	.	TGTGCCAGCAGTGAAACTTTGTCTAGCGGGGAACCCTACAATGAGCAGTTCTTC	CASSETLSSGEPYNEQFF
.	TRBV6-1	TRBJ1-2	.	TGTGCCAGCAGTGATCTTGGACAGCGTCTCTATGGCTACACCTTC	CASSDLGQRLYGYTF
.	TRBV5-6	TRBJ2-1	.	TGTGCCAGCAGCTTGGAGCTGAGCTCCTACAATGAGCAGTTCTTC	CASSLELSSYNEQFF
.	TRBV7-2	TRBJ2-3	.	TGTGCCAGCAGCTTAGCAGGGGCAGATACGCAGTATTTT	CASSLAGADTQYF
TRBD2	TRBV7-2	TRBJ2-3	.	TGTGCCAGCAGCTTACATCGGGGGGGCGGCACAGATACGCAGTATTTT	CASSLHRGGGTDTQYF
.	TRBV27	TRBJ1-1	.	TGTGCCAGCAGTTTATCGACCGGGATGAACACTGAAGCTTTCTTT	CASSLSTGMNTEAFF
.	TRBV6-5	TRBJ1-2	.	TGTGCCAGCAGTTCAGGTGTCGACTATGGCTACACCTTC	CASSSGVDYGYTF
.	TRBV15	TRBJ2-6	few	TGTGCCACCAGCAGAGCGTTTTGGCTCTCTGGGGCCAACGTCCTGACTTTC	CATSRAFWLSGANVLTF
.	TRBV29-1	TRBJ1-3	.	TGCAGCGTTGCTCTTGGAAACACCATATATTTT	CSVALGNTIYF
.	TRBV9	TRBJ1-2	.	TGTGCCAGCACGCTATCCCCCGACAGGTCGTATGGCTACACCTTC	CASTLSPDRSYGYTF
.	TRBV6-1	TRBJ1-1	.	TGTGCCAGCAGTGAAGGGGGAACAGGAGTCACTGAAGCTTTCTTT	CASSEGGTGVTEAFF
TRBD2	TRBV2	TRBJ2-1	few	TGTGCCAGCAGGAAGGGACTAGCGGTCTCCTACAATGAGCAGTTCTTC	CASRKGLAVSYNEQFF
TRBD2	TRBV5-1	TRBJ2-1	once	TGCGCCAGCAGCTGGGTAGGGACTAGCGGGACGGGTGAGCAGTTCTTC	CASSWVGTSGTGEQFF
.	TRBV25-1	TRBJ1-5	.	TGTGCCAGCAGAAGGGAGGACTCGAGCAATCAGCCCCAGCATTTT	CASRREDSSNQPQHF
.	TRBV7-6	TRBJ2-3	.	TGTGCCAGCAGCCTCGAAAGGGGGTTCACAGATACGCAGTATTTT	CASSLERGFTDTQYF
.	TRBV21-1	TRBJ1-2	few	TGTGCCAGCAGCAAGAGGAGCGCAGGACAGTATGGCTACACCTTC	CASSKRSAGQYGYTF
TRBD2	TRBV10-3	TRBJ2-5	.	TGTGCCATCAGTGACAAGACTAGCGGGGGGGCGAAAGAGACCCAGTACTTC	CAISDKTSGGAKETQYF
.	TRBV4-1	TRBJ1-1	.	TGCGCCAGCAGCCAAGGGGCCCTTAGGAACACTGAAGCTTTCTTT	CASSQGALRNTEAFF
TRBD2	TRBV7-8	TRBJ2-1	few	TGTGCCAGCAGGCTGACTAGCGCGTTCTACAATGAGCAGTTCTTC	CASRLTSAFYNEQFF
TRBD1	TRBV5-4	TRBJ2-7	.	TGTGCCAGCAGCTTGGGGGGGGTGGGACAGGGCTACGAGCAGTACTTC	CASSLGGVGQGYEQYF
TRBD2	TRBV10-2	TRBJ2-7	.	TGCGCCAGCAGCGCTCCTAGCGGGAGCTCCTACGAGCAGTACTTC	CASSAPSGSSYEQYF
.	TRBV7-9	TRBJ1-5	.	TGTGCCAGCAGCCAGGGAAATGCGGGGGGTTCGGAGCCCCAGCATTTT	CASSQGNAGGSEPQHF